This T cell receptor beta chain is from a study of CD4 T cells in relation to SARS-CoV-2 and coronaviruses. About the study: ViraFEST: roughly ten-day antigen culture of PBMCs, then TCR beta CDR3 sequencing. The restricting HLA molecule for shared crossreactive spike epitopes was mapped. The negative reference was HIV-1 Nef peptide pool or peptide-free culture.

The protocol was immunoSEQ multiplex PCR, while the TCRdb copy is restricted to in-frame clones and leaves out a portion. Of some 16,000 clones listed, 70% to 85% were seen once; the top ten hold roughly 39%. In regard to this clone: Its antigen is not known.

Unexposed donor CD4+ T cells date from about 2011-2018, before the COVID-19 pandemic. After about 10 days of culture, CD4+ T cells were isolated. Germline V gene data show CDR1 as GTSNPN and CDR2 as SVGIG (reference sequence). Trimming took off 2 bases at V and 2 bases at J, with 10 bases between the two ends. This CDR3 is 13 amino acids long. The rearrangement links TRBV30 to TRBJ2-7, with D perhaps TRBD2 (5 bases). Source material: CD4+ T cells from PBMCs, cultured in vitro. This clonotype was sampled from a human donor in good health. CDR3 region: CAWSRIGTYEQYF. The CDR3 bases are TGTGCCTGGAGTAGGATCGGGACCTACGAGCAGTACTTC.